This T cell receptor beta chain derives from a study of regulatory T cells in long-lasting Graves disease listed by TCRdb under 2021. Background for the entire study: To count as having persistent Graves' disease, a patient had to have received antithyroid drug treatment for over 5 years with TSH receptor autoantibodies remaining persistently positive. The study was registered as a clinical trial and conducted in China. A total of around 33 samples underwent TCR sequencing, from 13 patients with persistent Graves' disease and roughly 20 patients with newly diagnosed Graves' disease. In the clinical cohort, patients with persistent Graves' disease had used antithyroid drugs for an average of roughly ten years. Patients with persistent Graves' disease were compared with patients with newly diagnosed Graves' disease using TCR sequencing and RNA sequencing of peripheral blood. Paper-wide results and their limitations: Persistent patients shared more public clonotypes among themselves (more than 2,500) than newly diagnosed patients did (about 1,000). Only the TCR beta chain was sequenced and analyzed. Preferential use of TRBV28, TRBJ1-2 and TRBJ2-5 was observed in persistent disease, whereas TRBV20-1 and TRBJ2-1 were favored in newly diagnosed disease. Persistent Graves' disease patients showed lower TCR Shannon entropy and fewer highly expanded clones than newly diagnosed patients, suggesting clonal expansion. The small sample size was acknowledged by the authors as a limitation that may reduce accuracy. Peripheral blood alone was examined, since thyroid tissue, which constituted the primary lesion, could not be accessed.

To prepare the library, multiplex PCR was applied. Data came from an Illumina HiSeq 4000. iRepertoire HTBI primers and Arm-PCR amplification of CDR3 regions were used to construct TCR beta libraries. PCR products were gel purified before sequencing. The original methods were these. Gene usage analysis of CDR3 amino acid clonotypes used the approximately 62 TRBV and about 13 TRBJ segments found across samples. COPE and FqMerger were used to merge filtered high-quality paired reads into contigs. BLAST was used to align contigs to IMGT TRBV, TRBD and TRBJ reference genes, with CDR3 defined following IMGT. Clonotypes above 0.1% frequency were classified as highly expanded clones. Shannon entropy served as the measure of repertoire diversity, while the Gini coefficient captured V-J evenness. Public clonotypes were defined as clonotypes shared by more than one individual. The raw public reads went through TCRdb reprocessing: fastp at Q25, MiXCR clone calling, in-frame beta chains kept. A single entry per CDR3 protein holds the most common genes and DNA from its merged rows. These V and J calls rely on TCRdb rather than the paper's analysis. The sample profile shows approximately 690,000 distinct CDR3 sequences; around 30% of them were found once. The ten largest clones capture 35% to 55% of the sample.

This clonotype came up many times. Its antigen is still unknown. Base qualities are not provided; no much larger clone lies one nucleotide away. According to the study, the label for this sample's time point signals: persistent/refractory GD, antithyroid drugs over 5 years with positive TRAb. RNA was extracted from PBMCs in TRIzol for both TCR sequencing and RNA sequencing. The diagnosis of Graves' disease followed American Thyroid Association guidelines. Recruitment of patients was carried out at an endocrinology department in Xi'an, China. Each patient gave about 10 milliliters of peripheral blood, collected in an EDTA anticoagulant tube. Ficoll Paque Plus density gradient separation was used to isolate PBMCs, and no further T cell sorting was performed. An Agilent 2100 Bioanalyzer and agarose gel were used to assess RNA quality, and a NanoDrop 2000 was used to measure RNA concentration. The germline V gene gives CDR1 as MNHEY and CDR2 as SVGAGI. Here V drops 2 bases and J drops 9 bases, and the junction holds 7 bases not matched to any gene. From cysteine to phenylalanine, the CDR3 is 14 amino acids long. Only the CDR3 DNA stays, 42 bases, in frame from base 1.

Recombination linked TRBV6-5 to TRBJ1-2, and 9 bases in between align with TRBD1. The TCR sequence derives from a female donor with Graves disease. This specimen was peripheral blood mononuclear cells (PBMCs), taken when the disease was refractory, from a patient treated with antithyroid drugs. The DNA sequence is TGTGCCAGCAGTTACGAGGGACAGGGTAATAGCTACACCTTC. This encodes CASSYEGQGNSYTF.